The clone carrying this T cell receptor beta chain appeared a few times. The genes are named according to mouse. In the same sample, other DNA sequences code for this CDR3. This entry belongs to a study of CD8+ T cells in alopecia areata. Cutaneous lymph node cells were pooled, and they were sorted using CD4, CD8alpha, NKG2D, NKG2ACE and other markers. As the sequencing template, cDNA was produced by extracting RNA and reverse transcribing it. The repertoire was sequenced with immunoSEQ multiplex PCR; TCRdb's copy has only in-frame clones and lacks some. The profile covers under 350,000 clones, none occurring a single time. The specimen was CD4+ T cells sorted from a lymph node. The TCR was taken from a C3H/HeJ mouse with alopecia areata. Mouse strain MHC haplotype: H2-k.

The CDR3 bases that were read are TGTGCCAGCGGCCTCAGGGGTAACTCC. Translated: CASGLRGNS. The complete CDR3 reads CASGLRGNSDYTF. The rearrangement links TRBV13-2 to TRBJ1-2, with D maybe TRBD1 (6 bases). The missing CDR3 end, 4 residues past where the read stops, is filled in from the germline J gene. Per germline, CDR1 NNHNN and CDR2 SYGAGS (reference sequence). This CDR3 has 13 residues. V lost 5 bases and J 2 bases, leaving 10 bases between the germline ends.